The 6 T cell receptor beta chains presented below share a single source sample, sequenced in a study of cytomegalovirus exposure and HLA in healthy donors. Researchers ran the PCR with 60 Vbeta and 13 Jbeta primers. Sequenced by immunoSEQ multiplex PCR; TCRdb stores in-frame clones only, minus some. Among 200,000 to 250,000 clones listed, around four fifths were seen once. The sample comprised PBMCs. The receptors stem from a man aged 50 or older in good health and CMV-seronegative.

The chain recombines TRBV29-1 with TRBJ2-1; TRBD2 is a possible D gene (6 bases). Germline CDR1 is SQVTM and CDR2 is ANQGSEA. The CDR3 has 12 residues. With 0 bases removed from V and 10 bases from J, the gap between germline ends came to 10 bases. In nucleotides, the CDR3 is TGCAGCGTTGAAGAGGAGCGGGTGGAGCAGTTCTTC. This codes for CSVEEERVEQFF.

This clone occurred once. The chain combines TRBV28 with TRBJ2-7; TRBD2 aligns across 7 bases. After removal of 2 bases from V and 5 bases from J, the junction contained 12 bases not matched to a gene. CDR3 length equals 16 residues. From germline, CDR1 is MDHEN and CDR2 SYDVKM. The CDR3 DNA reads TGTGCCAGCAGTTTAGGGGAGGGACTATTAAGGAACGAGCAGTACTTC. This codes for CASSLGEGLLRNEQYF.

V gene TRBV20-1 combines with J gene TRBJ2-7; 7 nucleotides align to TRBD2. This CDR3 comprises 11 residues. J lost 6 bases, V lost 6 bases, and 5 bases had no gene match. Per germline, CDR1 DFQATT and CDR2 SNEGSKA (reference sequence). The CDR3 loop reads CSARTRREQYF. The CDR3, as DNA: TGCAGTGCCCGGACTAGACGCGAGCAGTACTTC.

The chain carries TRBV6-1 and TRBJ2-7; D is possibly TRBD1 (5 bases). CDR1 is MNHNS and CDR2 is SASEGT in the germline V gene. The CDR3 runs 15 residues. Trimming removed 4 bases from V and 0 bases from J, with 13 bases in between. The CDR3, as DNA: TGTGCCAGCAGTGGGGCTAGGGGTAGCTCCTACGAGCAGTACTTC. Translating it yields CASSGARGSSYEQYF.

The chain employs TRBV5-4 and TRBJ2-3; D ambiguous. Germline V gene sequence: CDR1 SGHNT, CDR2 YYREEE (reference sequence). The CDR3 has 12 residues. Trimming removed 0 bases at V and 6 bases at J, with 5 bases between. CDR3 loop: CASSLAGDTQYF. The CDR3 nucleotides read TGTGCCAGCAGCTTGGCCGGGGATACGCAGTATTTT. Combining the CDR3 with reference TRBV5-4 and TRBJ2-3 gives the whole variable domain ETGVTQSPTHLIKTRGQQVTLRCSSQSGHNTVSWYQQALGQGPQFIFQYYREEENGRGNFPPRFSGLQFPNYSSELNVNALELDDSALYLCASSLAGDTQYFGPGTRLTVL.

CDR3 nucleotides: TGTGCCAGCAGTTTAGGGGTCAGGGGGGACAGCACCGGGGAGCTGTTTTTT. Protein product: CASSLGVRGDSTGELFF. V is TRBV28 and J is TRBJ2-2; D may be TRBD1 (7 bases). Trimming left V 2 bases short and J 4 bases short, with 17 bases between. Germline V gives CDR1 MDHEN, CDR2 SYDVKM. This CDR3 is built from 17 residues.